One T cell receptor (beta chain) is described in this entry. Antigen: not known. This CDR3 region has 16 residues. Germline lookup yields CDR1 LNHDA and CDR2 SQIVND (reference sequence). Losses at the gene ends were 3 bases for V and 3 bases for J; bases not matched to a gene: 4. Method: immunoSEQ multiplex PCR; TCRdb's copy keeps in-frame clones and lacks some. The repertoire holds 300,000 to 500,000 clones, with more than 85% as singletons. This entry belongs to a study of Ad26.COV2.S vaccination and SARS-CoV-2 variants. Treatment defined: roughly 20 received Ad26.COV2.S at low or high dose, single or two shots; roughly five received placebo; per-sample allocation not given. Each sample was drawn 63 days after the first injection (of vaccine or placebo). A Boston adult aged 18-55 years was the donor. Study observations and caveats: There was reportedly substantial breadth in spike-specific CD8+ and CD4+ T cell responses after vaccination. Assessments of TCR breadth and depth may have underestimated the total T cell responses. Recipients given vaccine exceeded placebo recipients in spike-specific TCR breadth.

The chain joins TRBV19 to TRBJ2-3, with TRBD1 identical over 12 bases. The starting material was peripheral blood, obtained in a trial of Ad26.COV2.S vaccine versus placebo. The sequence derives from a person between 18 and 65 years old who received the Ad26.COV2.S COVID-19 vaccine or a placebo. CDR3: CASSIGDRGRTDTQYF. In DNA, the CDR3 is TGTGCCAGTAGTATCGGGGACAGGGGGCGGACAGATACGCAGTATTTT.